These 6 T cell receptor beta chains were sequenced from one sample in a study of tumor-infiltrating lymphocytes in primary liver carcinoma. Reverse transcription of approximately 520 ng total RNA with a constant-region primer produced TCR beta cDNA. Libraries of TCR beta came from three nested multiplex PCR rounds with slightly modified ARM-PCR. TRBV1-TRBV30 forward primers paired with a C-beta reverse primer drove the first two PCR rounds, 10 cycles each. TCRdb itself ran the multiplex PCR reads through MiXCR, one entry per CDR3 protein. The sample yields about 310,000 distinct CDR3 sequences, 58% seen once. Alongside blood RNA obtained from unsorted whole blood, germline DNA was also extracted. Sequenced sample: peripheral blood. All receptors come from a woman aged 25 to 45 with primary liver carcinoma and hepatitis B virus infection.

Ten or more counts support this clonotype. The CDR3 bases are TGTGCCAGCGGGGAGACAGGGAGGTCCAATGAGCAGTTCTTC. Its protein product is CASGETGRSNEQFF. This chain links TRBV6-2 or TRBV6-3 with TRBJ2-1, with a weak D call TRBD1 (7 bases). With 8 bases removed from V and 6 bases from J, the gap between germline ends came to 17 bases. CDR1 is MNHEY and CDR2 is SVGEGT in the germline V gene. The CDR3 consists of 14 residues.

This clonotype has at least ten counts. Here the CDR3 DNA reads TGTGCCAGCAGAAGAGGGCTAGCCGTCACCGGGGAGCTGTTTTTT. It is translated as CASRRGLAVTGELFF. The chain combines TRBV6-5 with TRBJ2-2; TRBD2 might be the D (5 bases). This CDR3 comprises 15 residues. CDR1 and CDR2 (germline): MNHEY, SVGAGI. V lost 6 bases and J lost 4, with 15 bases in between.

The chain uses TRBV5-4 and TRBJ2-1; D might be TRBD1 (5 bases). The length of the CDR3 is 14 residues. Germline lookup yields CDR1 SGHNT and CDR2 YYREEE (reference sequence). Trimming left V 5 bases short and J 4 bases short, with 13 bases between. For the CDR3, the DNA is TGTGCCAGCAGATCAGAGACAGATTACAATGAGCAGTTCTTC. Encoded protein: CASRSETDYNEQFF.

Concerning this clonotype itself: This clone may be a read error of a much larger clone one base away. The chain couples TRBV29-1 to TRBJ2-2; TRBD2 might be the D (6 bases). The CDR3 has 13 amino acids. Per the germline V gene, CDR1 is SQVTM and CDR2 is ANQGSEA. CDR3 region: CSSRDPRTGDLFF. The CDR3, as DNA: TGCAGCTCGCGGGACCCCAGGACCGGGGACCTGTTTTTT.

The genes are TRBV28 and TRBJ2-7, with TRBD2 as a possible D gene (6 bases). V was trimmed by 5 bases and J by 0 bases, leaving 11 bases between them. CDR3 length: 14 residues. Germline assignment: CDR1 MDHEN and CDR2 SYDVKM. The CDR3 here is CASSRTSSSYEQYF. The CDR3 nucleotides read TGTGCCAGCAGTCGTACTAGCTCCTCCTACGAGCAGTACTTC.

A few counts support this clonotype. The CDR3 loop is CASGLREGYYNEQFF. The CDR3 nucleotides are TGCGCCAGCGGTTTGCGGGAGGGCTACTACAATGAGCAGTTCTTC. This rearrangement joins TRBV10-2 to TRBJ2-1; 9 bases align to TRBD2. With 8 bases clipped from V and 3 bases from J, the junction kept 8 bases outside the gene matches. Germline lookup yields CDR1 WSHSY and CDR2 SAAADI. The CDR3 sequence is 15 residues long.